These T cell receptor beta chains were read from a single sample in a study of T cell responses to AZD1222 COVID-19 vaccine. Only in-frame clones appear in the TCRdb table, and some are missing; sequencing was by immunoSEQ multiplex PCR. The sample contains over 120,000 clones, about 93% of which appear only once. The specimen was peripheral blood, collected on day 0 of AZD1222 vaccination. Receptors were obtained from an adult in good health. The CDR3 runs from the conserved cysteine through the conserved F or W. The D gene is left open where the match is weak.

CDR3 protein: CASSSPGGPNTEAFF; CDR3 DNA: TGTGCCAGCAGTTCCCCGGGGGGGCCGAACACTGAAGCTTTCTTT; V gene: TRBV28; D gene: .; J gene: TRBJ1-1
CDR3 protein: CASSLMGMNTEAFF; CDR3 DNA: TGTGCCAGCAGCTTAATGGGCATGAACACTGAAGCTTTCTTT; V gene: TRBV7-3; D gene: .; J gene: TRBJ1-1
CDR3 protein: CASSLEGGGQNTGELFF; CDR3 DNA: TGTGCCAGCAGCTTGGAGGGGGGCGGCCAGAACACCGGGGAGCTGTTTTTT; V gene: TRBV5-4; D gene: .; J gene: TRBJ2-2
CDR3 protein: CASSQLRKGSGELFF; CDR3 DNA: TGTGCCAGCAGCCAATTACGCAAAGGGTCCGGGGAGCTGTTTTTT; V gene: TRBV4-2; D gene: .; J gene: TRBJ2-2
CDR3 protein: CASRVQGGIPYEQYF; CDR3 DNA: TGTGCCAGCAGAGTACAGGGGGGAATTCCCTACGAGCAGTACTTC; V gene: TRBV27; D gene: TRBD1; J gene: TRBJ2-7
CDR3 protein: CASSSGQVPGYF; CDR3 DNA: TGTGCCAGCAGCTCAGGACAGGTCCCCGGGTACTTC; V gene: TRBV7-9; D gene: TRBD1; J gene: TRBJ2-4
CDR3 protein: CATSGGQKETQYF; CDR3 DNA: TGTGCCACCAGTGGAGGTCAGAAGGAGACCCAGTACTTC; V gene: TRBV24-1; D gene: .; J gene: TRBJ2-5
CDR3 protein: CATSIIGQGGETQYF; CDR3 DNA: TGTGCCACCAGCATAATTGGACAGGGTGGGGAGACCCAGTACTTC; V gene: TRBV15; D gene: TRBD1; J gene: TRBJ2-5
CDR3 protein: CASSAMGRANSPLHF; CDR3 DNA: TGTGCCAGCAGTGCAATGGGCCGAGCCAATTCACCCCTCCACTTT; V gene: TRBV2; D gene: .; J gene: TRBJ1-6
CDR3 protein: CASSLYQGAYNEQFF; CDR3 DNA: TGCGCCAGCAGCTTGTACCAGGGAGCCTACAATGAGCAGTTCTTC; V gene: TRBV5-1; D gene: .; J gene: TRBJ2-1
CDR3 protein: CASSLDQGRDGYTF; CDR3 DNA: TGTGCCAGCAGCTTGGACCAGGGAAGGGATGGCTACACCTTC; V gene: TRBV7-2; D gene: .; J gene: TRBJ1-2
CDR3 protein: CASSLWDRAPYEQYF; CDR3 DNA: TGCGCCAGCAGCCTCTGGGACAGGGCTCCCTACGAGCAGTACTTC; V gene: TRBV5-1; D gene: TRBD1; J gene: TRBJ2-7